This T cell receptor (beta chain) derives from a study of technical replicates of blood from a handful of donors. The CDR3 contains 15 residues. The germline V gene encodes CDR1 ENHRY and CDR2 SYGVKD. V trimming: 4 bases; J trimming: 10 bases; junction bases outside the gene matches: 9. Profiling relied on immunoSEQ multiplex PCR, and the TCRdb table lists in-frame clones only, not all of them. The table lists nearly 80,000 clones, around 96% of them singletons. This chain uses TRBV10-3 with TRBJ1-4; TRBD1 agrees at 10 bases. This TCR derives from a human donor in good health. The sequencing input was T cells isolated from PBMCs. In DNA, the CDR3 is TGTGCCATCAGTGGAGAAGGACAGGGGGGAGGAAAACTGTTTTTT. This codes for CAISGEGQGGGKLFF.